This T cell receptor (beta chain) derives from a study of blood T cell repertoires in COVID-19. Study context: The cDNA or gDNA used as material had been derived from T cells, B-cell-depleted T cells, or PBMCs.

V shed 3 bases and J shed 5 bases, with 10 bases lying between them. This CDR3 region has 13 residues. From germline, CDR1 is SGHNT and CDR2 YENEEA. Original processing notes: Reference gene primer amplification gave nucleated cell count estimates. Data came from immunoSEQ multiplex PCR; TCRdb stores just in-frame clones and leaves some out. From that table come the V and J calls and clone size; the DNA was used to work out D and trimming. The table shows more than 35,000 clones, with approximately 79% occurring only once. The sequence was obtained from a man between 65 and 85 years old with acute or convalescent COVID-19. This rearrangement joins TRBV11-3 to TRBJ1-1; perhaps TRBD1 as D (6 bases). What was sequenced was peripheral blood. Here the CDR3 DNA reads TGTGCCAGCAGCTTCTTGACAGGTACTGAAGCTTTCTTT. Residues: CASSFLTGTEAFF.